The present T cell receptor beta chain was sequenced within a study of tumor-infiltrating lymphocytes in primary liver carcinoma. About the study: Both sexes were represented among patients, who were 30 to 69 years old. Each sample had roughly 3.5 to 8 million productive TCRbeta reads regardless of tissue type.

Germline CDR1 reads SGHVS; CDR2 reads FQNEAQ. The ends were cut back, 5 bases at V and 4 bases at J, with 11 bases in the middle. There are 13 residues in the CDR3. Details on this clonotype: The antigen is not known. The final CDR3 position lacks the conserved phenylalanine or tryptophan, pointing to a likely read error.

The researchers produced TCR beta cDNA from approximately 540 ng total RNA with a constant-region primer. Library construction for TCR beta comprised three nested multiplex PCR rounds performed with slightly modified ARM-PCR. A C-beta reverse primer was combined with TRBV1-TRBV30 forward primers in the first two PCR rounds, and each round had ten to eleven cycles. One entry per CDR3 protein results from TCRdb running MiXCR on the multiplex PCR reads. The table shows approximately 110,000 distinct CDR3 sequences, with around 60% occurring only once. General study results and limits: Tumor region pairs overlapped more than did tumor-adjacent and tumor-blood pairs.

Unsorted bulk tissue (about 18-30 mg) underwent RNA and DNA co-extraction. This sequence joins TRBV7-8 and TRBJ2-5; tentatively, D is TRBD2 (6 bases). The clonotype comes from a woman aged 60-70 years with primary liver carcinoma and hepatitis B virus infection. Sequencing was performed on liver tumor tissue from sampling region 1. Subset indicated: tumor region T1, superior pole. CDR3 sequence (DNA): TGTGCCAGCAGCCCCAGCGGGCTAGAGACCCAGTACTAC. It translates to CASSPSGLETQYY.